A selection of T cell receptor beta chains follows, all from one sample in a study of T cell repertoires in cytomegalovirus infection. For these receptors, no antigen is known. TCRdb re-called the reads with MiXCR, one entry per CDR3 protein. The table lists around 69,000 distinct CDR3 sequences, 20% of them singletons. This specimen consisted of CD8+ T cells from cultured PBMCs, obtained from culture after CMV antigen stimulation. The receptor set was obtained from a human donor in good health (CMV status not recorded). Some clones in this sample may be carry-over from other donors' samples. The CDR3 runs from the conserved cysteine through the conserved F or W. A D gene is named only where the DNA matches it firmly. Clone size is stated in some rows and not others, as once, few, many or a class when expanded.

clone size	D gene	V gene	J gene	CDR3 protein	CDR3 DNA
NA	TRBD1	TRBV20-1	TRBJ1-2	CSAPDRGVGYTF	TGCAGTGCACCGGACAGGGGGGTAGGCTACACCTTC
NA	TRBD1	TRBV5-8	TRBJ2-2	CASSRQTGFGGELFF	TGTGCCAGCAGCAGACAGACAGGGTTCGGCGGGGAGCTGTTTTTT
few	NA	TRBV29-1	TRBJ1-2	CSVEARGAGYTF	TGCAGCGTTGAAGCGAGAGGGGCTGGCTACACCTTC
NA	NA	TRBV20-1	TRBJ1-6	CSARDTSEGGNSPLHF	TGCAGTGCTAGAGACACCTCGGAGGGAGGCAATTCACCCCTCCACTTT
few	NA	TRBV7-9	TRBJ2-7	CASSPLGGLYDEQYF	TGTGCCAGCAGCCCCCTGGGGGGATTGTACGACGAGCAGTACTTC
few	TRBD2	TRBV7-2	TRBJ2-7	CASSAHPISSGGPFGYEQYF	TGTGCCAGCAGCGCCCATCCAATAAGCAGCGGGGGCCCCTTTGGATACGAGCAGTACTTC
NA	NA	TRBV5-6	TRBJ1-2	CASSLAGPNGYTF	TGTGCCAGCAGCTTGGCGGGACCTAATGGCTACACCTTC
few	TRBD1	TRBV5-1	TRBJ2-3	CASSSDRVETDTQYF	TGCGCCAGCAGCTCGGACAGGGTTGAGACAGATACGCAGTATTTT
NA	NA	TRBV4-1	TRBJ1-2	CASSQAMGENYGYTF	TGCGCCAGCAGCCAAGCGATGGGGGAAAACTATGGCTACACCTTC
NA	TRBD2	TRBV7-8	TRBJ2-5	CASSFKSGGGKETQYF	TGTGCCAGCAGCTTCAAAAGCGGGGGGGGAAAGGAGACCCAGTACTTC
NA	NA	TRBV6-2/TRBV6-3	TRBJ2-5	CASSPDSWETQYF	TGTGCCAGCAGTCCGGACAGCTGGGAGACCCAGTACTTC
NA	TRBD1	TRBV12-3/TRBV12-4	TRBJ2-5	CASSQGVQETQYF	TGTGCCAGCAGTCAGGGGGTGCAAGAGACCCAGTACTTC
NA	NA	TRBV7-6	TRBJ2-2	CASSSGSTSGELFF	TGTGCCAGCAGCTCGGGCTCTACGTCCGGGGAGCTGTTTTTT
NA	NA	TRBV7-9	TRBJ2-1	CASSLGGVGDDEQFF	TGTGCCAGCAGCTTAGGGGGTGTCGGGGACGATGAGCAGTTCTTC
few	TRBD2	TRBV4-1	TRBJ2-3	CASSQFSGGSTDTQYF	TGCGCCAGCAGCCAATTTAGCGGGGGTAGCACAGATACGCAGTATTTT
NA	NA	TRBV5-1	TRBJ2-7	CASTSDITYEQYF	TGCGCCAGCACCTCGGACATCACCTACGAGCAGTACTTC
NA	TRBD2	TRBV7-8	TRBJ2-3	CASSLVVQVTGGTDTQYF	TGTGCCAGCAGCTTAGTGGTTCAGGTGACGGGGGGGACAGATACGCAGTATTTT
NA	NA	TRBV27	TRBJ1-6	CASSTGLINSPLHF	TGTGCCAGCAGTACGGGATTAATTAATTCACCCCTCCACTTT
NA	TRBD2	TRBV6-1	TRBJ2-1	CASSEWGGLARNEQFF	TGTGCCAGCAGTGAATGGGGGGGTTTGGCCCGAAATGAGCAGTTCTTC
few	NA	TRBV7-6	TRBJ1-1	CATLTVNLEAFF	TGTGCCACCCTGACAGTTAATCTTGAAGCTTTCTTT
NA	NA	TRBV29-1	TRBJ1-2	CSVGLLGRGYTF	TGCAGCGTTGGCCTTTTGGGGAGAGGCTACACCTTC
few	NA	TRBV7-8	TRBJ2-7	CASSSRDRSSYEQYF	TGTGCCAGCAGCTCCCGGGACCGGAGCTCCTACGAGCAGTACTTC
NA	NA	TRBV9	TRBJ1-1	CASSVGGRKNTEAFF	TGTGCCAGCAGCGTGGGGGGCAGAAAGAACACTGAAGCTTTCTTT
NA	NA	TRBV7-6	TRBJ2-3	CASSLGGITDTQYF	TGTGCCAGCAGCTTAGGGGGAATCACAGATACGCAGTATTTT
few	NA	TRBV7-9	TRBJ1-1	CASSRRQPNTEAFF	TGTGCCAGCAGCCGGAGACAGCCGAACACTGAAGCTTTCTTT
NA	TRBD1	TRBV6-6	TRBJ2-2	CASRTGGGTGELFF	TGTGCCAGCCGGACAGGGGGCGGCACCGGGGAGCTGTTTTTT
NA	TRBD1	TRBV12-3/TRBV12-4	TRBJ2-6	CASSTRDRLNSGANVLTF	TGTGCCAGCAGTACCCGGGACAGGTTGAATTCTGGGGCCAACGTCCTGACTTTC
NA	NA	TRBV27	TRBJ1-2	CASSLSRAHGYTF	TGTGCCAGCAGTTTATCCCGGGCCCATGGCTACACCTTC
few	NA	TRBV7-6	TRBJ2-1	CASSLAHRSSYNEQFF	TGTGCCAGCAGCTTAGCACACCGCAGCTCCTACAATGAGCAGTTCTTC
NA	NA	TRBV6-5	TRBJ1-1	CASSYSNSLGAEAFF	TGTGCCAGCAGTTACTCGAATTCGCTGGGGGCTGAAGCTTTCTTT
few	TRBD1	TRBV7-6	TRBJ1-3	CASSSDREPGNTIYF	TGTGCCAGCAGCTCGGACAGGGAACCTGGAAACACCATATATTTT
NA	TRBD1	TRBV9	TRBJ1-6	CASSVAVDRGSALHF	TGTGCCAGCAGCGTAGCTGTAGACAGGGGTTCGGCCCTCCACTTT
NA	TRBD2	TRBV6-2/TRBV6-3	TRBJ2-1	CASSFTASGGKVGEQFF	TGTGCCAGCAGTTTTACGGCTAGCGGGGGGAAGGTGGGTGAGCAGTTCTTC
NA	NA	TRBV7-6	TRBJ2-6	CASSLESGANVLTF	TGTGCCAGCAGCTTAGAGTCTGGGGCCAACGTCCTGACTTTC
few	NA	TRBV6-2/TRBV6-3	TRBJ2-1	CASSYPSGYRDNEQFF	TGTGCCAGCAGTTATCCTTCTGGCTACCGTGACAATGAGCAGTTCTTC
few	NA	TRBV6-1	TRBJ1-1	CASSALGTANTEAFF	TGTGCCAGCAGTGCCTTAGGGACCGCGAACACTGAAGCTTTCTTT
NA	NA	TRBV4-2	TRBJ1-6	CASSQDYSPLHF	TGTGCCAGCAGCCAAGACTACTCACCCCTCCACTTT
few	TRBD1	TRBV5-5	TRBJ2-1	CASSEWDRSYNEQFF	TGTGCCAGCAGCGAGTGGGACAGGAGTTACAATGAGCAGTTCTTC
NA	TRBD2	TRBV7-3	TRBJ2-3	CASSKTSGGLTDTQYF	TGTGCCAGCAGCAAGACTAGCGGGGGCCTCACAGATACGCAGTATTTT
few	TRBD2	TRBV7-6	TRBJ2-1	CASGPAGGLPYNEQFF	TGTGCCAGCGGACCAGCGGGGGGTCTACCCTACAATGAGCAGTTCTTC
few	NA	TRBV6-5	TRBJ2-1	CASSYSNGYNEQFF	TGTGCCAGCAGTTACTCGAACGGCTACAATGAGCAGTTCTTC
few	NA	TRBV7-8	TRBJ1-3	CASAMYSGNTIYF	TGTGCCTCCGCGATGTACTCTGGAAACACCATATATTTT
NA	NA	TRBV27	TRBJ2-1	CASTTGEYNEQFF	TGTGCCAGCACAACTGGGGAGTACAATGAGCAGTTCTTC
NA	TRBD1	TRBV10-3	TRBJ1-1	CAISESPGTGDTEAFF	TGTGCCATCAGTGAGTCCCCCGGGACAGGGGATACTGAAGCTTTCTTT
NA	NA	TRBV7-9	TRBJ2-3	CASSLPVGDTQYF	TGTGCCAGCAGCTTACCGGTGGGAGATACGCAGTATTTT
NA	TRBD1	TRBV6-2/TRBV6-3	TRBJ1-2	CASTLDRRANYGYTF	TGTGCCAGCACATTGGACAGGCGAGCTAACTATGGCTACACCTTC
NA	NA	TRBV6-4	TRBJ2-7	CASSESGNGEQYF	TGTGCCAGCAGTGAGTCCGGGAACGGCGAGCAGTACTTC
NA	NA	TRBV4-1	TRBJ1-4	CASSPLTAFTTNEKLFF	TGCGCCAGCAGCCCCCTGACAGCTTTTACAACTAATGAAAAACTGTTTTTT
NA	TRBD1	TRBV7-2	TRBJ2-5	CASSSTGVETQYF	TGTGCCAGCAGCTCGACAGGGGTAGAGACCCAGTACTTC
few	TRBD2	TRBV7-6	TRBJ2-1	CASSDPASGGYGEQFF	TGTGCCAGCAGCGATCCCGCTAGCGGGGGGTATGGTGAGCAGTTCTTC